The 8 T cell receptor beta chains reported below all come from one sample, sequenced in a study of radiation and T cells in renal cell carcinoma. Time point given: baseline pretreatment blood. Treatment here: 15 Gy SBRT to primary tumor, nephrectomy 4 weeks later. Profiling relied on immunoSEQ multiplex PCR, and the TCRdb table lists in-frame clones only, not all of them. The table records roughly 53,000 clones, about 83% of them present only once. The specimen comprised blood, sampled from a patient whose treatment included radiotherapy and nephrectomy. The receptors stem from a woman aged 65 to 85 with renal cell carcinoma.

The chain is built from TRBV19 and TRBJ1-4, with D perhaps matching TRBD1 (5 bases). Germline loops: CDR1 LNHDA, CDR2 SQIVND (reference sequence). CDR3 length equals 14 residues. The V end was cut by 1 base, the J end by 8 bases, with 11 bases between. The CDR3 DNA is TGTGCCAGTAGTATAGGGGGGGGAGCGGAAAAACTGTTTTTT. This gives the protein CASSIGGGAEKLFF.

The rearrangement joins TRBV27 to TRBJ2-7; 8 bases line up with TRBD1. Per germline, CDR1 MNHEY and CDR2 SMNVEV (reference sequence). CDR3 length equals 15 residues. V gave up 4 bases and J gave up 5 bases; unmatched junction bases: 10. As DNA, the CDR3 is TGTGCCAGCAGTTCAAGGACAGGGTCATTGGACGAGCAGTACTTC. Translated, it gives CASSSRTGSLDEQYF.

V gene TRBV6-1 combines with J gene TRBJ2-3, with a weak D call TRBD2 (5 bases). This CDR3 spans 14 amino acids. CDR1 MNHNS and CDR2 SASEGT come from the germline V gene. Trimming stripped 4 bases from V and 0 bases from J, with 8 bases between. CDR3 sequence (DNA): TGTGCCAGCAGTGCCGGGGAGAGCACAGATACGCAGTATTTT. Translation: CASSAGESTDTQYF.

The chain couples TRBV19 to TRBJ1-5, with 10 bases matching TRBD1. Germline V gene data show CDR1 as LNHDA and CDR2 as SQIVND (reference sequence). The CDR3 runs 16 residues. After removal of 5 bases from V and 2 bases from J, the junction contained 6 bases not matched to a gene. The CDR3 reads CASSFRQGAGNQPQHF. The CDR3 nucleotides read TGTGCCAGTAGTTTCAGACAGGGGGCCGGCAATCAGCCCCAGCATTTT.

This chain connects TRBV5-4 to TRBJ1-2, with 9 bases identical to TRBD1. CDR1 SGHNT and CDR2 YYREEE come from the germline V gene (reference sequence). CDR3 length: 14 residues. V was pared by 6 bases and J by 0 bases, with 3 bases of the junction left unmatched. In DNA, the CDR3 is TGTGCCAGCACCAGGACAGGGGCTAACTATGGCTACACCTTC. Encoded protein: CASTRTGANYGYTF.

CDR3 DNA sequence: TGTGCCAGCAGTGAAGGTACAGGGTTGAACACTGAAGCTTTCTTT. It codes for CASSEGTGLNTEAFF. The chain couples TRBV25-1 to TRBJ1-1; D is possibly TRBD1 (6 bases). This CDR3 comprises 15 residues. Germline V CDR1 and CDR2: MGHDK, SYGVNS. The V and J ends lost 2 bases and 0 bases respectively, with 10 bases between them.

In this sample, this clone turned up once. V and J are TRBV27 and TRBJ1-3, with D hard to call. The CDR3 consists of 13 residues. The V end lost 0 bases, the J end lost 4 bases, and 4 bases lay between the germline ends. The germline gives CDR1 MNHEY, CDR2 SMNVEV (reference sequence). The chain's CDR3 is CASSLSVGNTIYF. The CDR3 DNA reads TGTGCCAGCAGTTTATCCGTAGGAAACACCATATATTTT.

This chain uses TRBV7-2 with TRBJ1-1, with D tentatively TRBD1 (5 bases). CDR3 size: 15 residues. Per germline, CDR1 SGHTA and CDR2 FQGNSA. Deletions cut 5 bases from V and 4 bases from J, with 17 bases between. CDR3 bases: TGTGCCAGCAGCAGCCTTTGGGGGTTCGGCACTGAAGCTTTCTTT. This encodes CASSSLWGFGTEAFF.